Included here is one T cell receptor beta chain sequence, with context. Its antigen is as yet unknown. This entry belongs to a study of OX40 agonist ivuxolimab in advanced cancers. Study-wide findings and caveats: CD4+ and CD8+ blood T cells expanded clonally by week 6 at 0.1 to 3.0 mg/kg. The average count of expanded clones was higher among CD8+ T cells than among CD4+.

Using immunoSEQ multiplex PCR, the repertoire was profiled, and TCRdb retains in-frame clones only, with some absent. The table records over 65,000 clones, about 82% of them present only once. Germline V lookup: CDR1 SEHNR, CDR2 FQNEAQ (reference sequence). Trimming cost V 4 bases and J 4 bases; bases outside gene matches: 11. This CDR3 has 16 residues. The origin of this receptor is an adult with an advanced solid tumor such as melanoma, head and neck, liver or kidney cancer. The chain employs TRBV7-9 and TRBJ2-7; 9 bases line up with TRBD2. The sequencing used CD4+ or CD8+ T cells sorted from blood, collected in a trial of the OX40 agonist ivuxolimab. This CDR3 reads CASSSLGGRARYEQYF. CDR3 coding DNA: TGTGCCAGCAGCTCCCTTGGCGGGAGGGCCAGGTACGAGCAGTACTTC.